This entry lists 23 T cell receptor beta chains sequenced from one sample in a study of blood T cell repertoires in COVID-19. Sequenced by immunoSEQ multiplex PCR; TCRdb stores in-frame clones only, minus some. The table lists 250,000 or so clones, nearly 90% of them singletons. What was sequenced was peripheral blood. Receptors originate from a man aged 18 to 30 with active or convalescent COVID-19.

This sequence joins TRBV21-1 and TRBJ1-2. TRBV21-1 is a known pseudogene. This CDR3 is 15 amino acids long. CDR3 sequence reads: CASTIRGTTNYGYTF. CDR3 nucleotides: TGTGCCAGCACCATAAGGGGGACTACTAACTATGGCTACACCTTC.

This rearrangement joins TRBV6-6 to TRBJ1-5; 11 bases align to TRBD1. The CDR3 consists of 14 residues. CDR1 MNHNY and CDR2 SVGAGI come from the germline V gene (reference sequence). Unmatched junction bases numbered 0, after V lost 2 bases and J lost 6 bases. The CDR3 bases are TGTGCCAGCAGTTACGGACAGGGGGCTCAGCCCCAGCATTTT. Protein sequence: CASSYGQGAQPQHF.

This rearrangement joins TRBV19 to TRBJ2-1, with D tentatively TRBD2 (7 bases). Trimming took off 8 bases at V and 4 bases at J, with 15 bases between the two ends. The CDR3 loop spans 14 amino acids. Germline V gene lookup returns CDR1 LNHDA and CDR2 SQIVND (reference sequence). CDR3 nucleotides: TGTGCCAGTGATGAGGGGGGGACGTACAATGAGCAGTTCTTC. It codes for CASDEGGTYNEQFF.

This chain joins TRBV19 and TRBJ1-5, with unresolved D. CDR1 is LNHDA, CDR2 SQIVND, per germline (reference sequence). Trimming shortened V by 5 bases and J by 5 bases, and 13 bases separated the two germline ends. The CDR3 extends over 14 amino acids. The DNA for the CDR3 is TGTGCCAGTAGTCCGGGGAATCGGGATCAGCCCCAGCATTTT. Residues: CASSPGNRDQPQHF.

The chain joins TRBV4-2 to TRBJ2-3; 7 bases map to TRBD2. The CDR3 sequence is 16 residues long. Unmatched junction bases numbered 7, after V lost 1 base and J lost 3 bases. Germline CDR1 and CDR2: LGHNA and YNFKEQ. The CDR3 DNA reads as TGTGCCAGCAGCCAAGGTTTCCGGGGGGTTACAGATACGCAGTATTTT. This gives the protein CASSQGFRGVTDTQYF.

V is TRBV7-2 and J is TRBJ2-2, with 8 bases that match TRBD2. The CDR3 extends over 15 amino acids. The V and J ends lost 0 bases and 3 bases, in that order; junction bases with no gene match: 0. CDR1 and CDR2 from the germline V gene are SGHTA and FQGNSA. Here the CDR3 DNA reads TGTGCCAGCAGCTTAGCAGCGGGAGACACCGGGGAGCTGTTTTTT. Translating gives CASSLAAGDTGELFF.

The chain recombines TRBV13 with TRBJ1-4; TRBD1 is a possible D gene (6 bases). The CDR3 has 13 amino acids. V was cut by 0 bases and J by 13 bases, with 12 bases left in between. From germline, CDR1 is PRHDT and CDR2 FYEKMQ (reference sequence). The CDR3 loop reads CASSLGRTDLLFF. Here the CDR3 DNA reads TGTGCCAGCAGCTTAGGTAGGACAGACCTACTGTTTTTT.

The rearrangement joins TRBV24-1 to TRBJ1-2; perhaps TRBD1 as D (5 bases). V was clipped by 3 bases and J by 8 bases, with 12 bases between them. CDR3 length: 13 amino acids. Germline CDR1 reads KGHDR; CDR2 reads SFDVKD. The CDR3 reads CATSDAGMLGYTF. The CDR3 nucleotides read TGTGCCACCAGTGATGCAGGGATGCTAGGCTACACCTTC.

The CDR3 is CASSQGGSSYNEQFF. CDR3 DNA: TGTGCCAGCAGCCAAGGCGGGAGCTCCTACAATGAGCAGTTCTTC. The chain joins TRBV14 to TRBJ2-1, with TRBD2 identical over 7 bases. V dropped 1 base and J dropped 0; count of bases not matched to a gene: 0. This CDR3 contains 15 residues. Germline CDR1 reads SGHDN; CDR2 reads FVKESK.

V gene TRBV30 combines with J gene TRBJ1-1; a weak D match, TRBD1 (6 bases). This CDR3 region has 14 residues. The V end lost 1 base, the J end lost 2 bases, and 11 bases lay between the germline ends. The germline gives CDR1 GTSNPN, CDR2 SVGIG (reference sequence). The CDR3 loop is CAWSEGQPNTEAFF. The CDR3 coding sequence is TGTGCCTGGAGTGAGGGACAACCAAACACTGAAGCTTTCTTT.

This chain joins TRBV4-3 and TRBJ1-2; D possibly corresponds to TRBD1 (5 bases). Trimming removed 5 bases at V and 4 bases at J, with 11 bases between. This CDR3 is built from 13 residues. From germline, CDR1 is LGHNA and CDR2 YSLEER. CDR3 sequence reads: CASSVGGGYGYTF. DNA for the CDR3: TGCGCCAGCAGCGTTGGGGGGGGCTATGGCTACACCTTC.

The chain links TRBV6-1 to TRBJ1-2; a possible D gene is TRBD1 (6 bases). This CDR3 has 14 amino acids. Between the trimmed V and J ends, which lost 6 bases and 8 bases, there was a span of 19 bases. Looked up from germline, CDR1 is MNHNS and CDR2 is SASEGT. CDR3 coding DNA: TGTGCCAGCAGCGACTTACAGGGCCTAGGAGGCTACACCTTC. Translated, it gives CASSDLQGLGGYTF.

The rearrangement uses TRBV7-3 and TRBJ1-6; 7 bases match TRBD1. The CDR3 loop spans 15 amino acids. Germline CDR1 SGHTA, CDR2 FQGTGA. V lost 5 bases to trimming and J lost 3 bases; unmatched junction nucleotides: 4. The CDR3 sequence: CASSNRGSYNSPLHF. The DNA of the CDR3 is TGTGCCAGCAGCAACAGGGGAAGCTATAATTCACCCCTCCACTTT.

The V gene is TRBV5-8, the J gene TRBJ2-5; D not resolved. Trimming stripped 2 bases from V and 2 bases from J, with 16 bases between. The CDR3 is 16 amino acids. From germline, CDR1 is SGHTS and CDR2 YDEGEE. This chain's CDR3 is CASSFGSPHVQETQYF. Written as DNA, the CDR3 is TGTGCCAGCAGCTTCGGTAGCCCTCATGTGCAAGAGACCCAGTACTTC.

This chain links TRBV18 with TRBJ2-7; 8 bases line up with TRBD1. CDR3 size: 15 residues. The V gene's germline CDR1 is KGHSH and CDR2 LQKENI. V gave up 0 bases and J gave up 4 bases; unmatched junction bases: 5. CDR3 sequence reads: CASSPPTGAWYEQYF. CDR3 bases: TGTGCCAGCTCACCACCGACAGGGGCTTGGTACGAGCAGTACTTC.

The chain couples TRBV23-1 to TRBJ2-2; 7 nucleotides match TRBD2. TRBV23-1 is an open reading frame, and its role is uncertain. This CDR3 comprises 15 residues. The V gene end was trimmed by 4 bases and the J gene end by 1 base; junction bases not matched to a gene: 3. The CDR3 reads CASSRTGGNTGELFF. In DNA form, the CDR3 reads TGCGCCAGCAGTCGCACGGGGGGGAACACCGGGGAGCTGTTTTTT.

The J gene is TRBJ1-1, the V gene TRBV27; D is uncertain. Per germline, CDR1 MNHEY and CDR2 SMNVEV (reference sequence). The CDR3 is 14 residues long. V was pared by 8 bases and J by 6 bases, with 19 bases between. This CDR3 reads CASGGFLDGSEAFF. The CDR3 coding sequence is TGTGCCAGCGGAGGGTTCTTGGACGGTTCTGAAGCTTTCTTT.

The V and J genes are TRBV18 and TRBJ2-7, with 10 bases identical to TRBD1. The J segment lost 5 bases and the V segment lost 4 bases, leaving 17 bases of the junction unmatched. Per germline, CDR1 KGHSH and CDR2 LQKENI. This CDR3 contains 18 residues. Written as DNA, the CDR3 is TGTGCCAGCTCACTCCGGGACAGGGGCGTCCCCCAGTTGGACGAGCAGTACTTC. It is translated as CASSLRDRGVPQLDEQYF.

This chain joins TRBV3-1 (or the pseudogene TRBV3-2) and TRBJ2-1; TRBD2 matches 7 bases. From germline, CDR1 is LGHDT and CDR2 YNNKEL (reference sequence). V was clipped by 0 bases and J by 4 bases; unmatched bases: 12. The CDR3 is made up of 18 amino acids. CDR3 sequence reads: CASSQDGVVAGEYNEQFF. The CDR3 DNA sequence: TGTGCCAGCAGCCAAGATGGAGTTGTAGCGGGTGAATACAATGAGCAGTTCTTC.

The rearrangement uses TRBV6-5 and TRBJ1-6, with 7 bases aligning to TRBD1. The CDR3 spans 15 residues. V trimming: 6 bases; J trimming: 10 bases; junction bases outside the gene matches: 12. Germline CDR1 is MNHEY and CDR2 is SVGAGI. For the CDR3, the DNA is TGTGCCAGCAGCTACGGGGGGACAGTGGGGTCACCCCTCCACTTT. Amino acid sequence: CASSYGGTVGSPLHF.

This clone was counted between two and nine times. This rearrangement joins TRBV18 to TRBJ1-1, with TRBD1 matching over 9 bases. Germline CDR1 reads KGHSH; CDR2 reads LQKENI. V was pared by 3 bases and J by 1 base, with 15 bases of the junction left unmatched. This CDR3 has 19 amino acids. CDR3 in DNA: TGTGCCAGCTCACCCTTATCATCCGGGACAGGGATTACGAACACTGAAGCTTTCTTT. Translated, it gives CASSPLSSGTGITNTEAFF.

This clone was found once. The rearrangement links TRBV13 to TRBJ2-5; TRBD2 is a possible D gene (5 bases). Germline loops: CDR1 PRHDT, CDR2 FYEKMQ (reference sequence). This CDR3 contains 14 residues. V was shortened by 0 bases and J by 5 bases, with 10 bases between the two germline ends. DNA for the CDR3: TGTGCCAGCAGCTTAGGGACGGGAACTGAGACCCAGTACTTC. Residues: CASSLGTGTETQYF.

This sequence joins TRBV7-2 and TRBJ2-3; TRBD1 aligns across 7 bases. CDR3 length: 15 amino acids. V lost 2 bases to trimming and J lost 5 bases; unmatched junction nucleotides: 7. Germline values: CDR1 SGHTA, CDR2 FQGNSA. CDR3 residues: CASSLPKGAGDTQYF. The DNA for the CDR3 is TGTGCCAGCAGCTTACCCAAGGGGGCCGGAGATACGCAGTATTTT.